The sequence of this T cell receptor beta chain was determined in a study of neurological immune-mediated disorders. Study conclusions and caveats: HTLV-1-associated myelopathy had the most TCR clonal expansion, whereas multiple sclerosis had the least (lower than in healthy controls).

5'RACE with 10-nucleotide random UMIs produced the cDNA. MiXCR was run by TCRdb on the 5' RACE reads, yielding one entry per CDR3 protein. The sample holds around 27,000 distinct CDR3 sequences, about 16% seen once. A blood bank in Maryland, USA, provided the volunteers who served as healthy controls. From 2 million PBMCs stored at -80 C, the unsorted libraries were generated. Many counts were recorded for this clonotype. Its antigen is unknown. This clonotype originated in a man in his 70s in good health. The sequenced sample consisted of PBMCs.

The DNA for the CDR3 is TGTGCCAGCAGCTACGCCGGGACAGTTTACTCTGGGGCCAACGTCCTGACTTTC. Translation gives CASSYAGTVYSGANVLTF. This chain connects TRBV7-2 to TRBJ2-6; 7 bases match TRBD1. J lost 0 bases, V lost 4 bases, and 9 bases had no gene match. Germline CDR1 is SGHTA and CDR2 is FQGNSA. The CDR3 length is 18 residues. The full variable domain, rest sourced from reference TRBV7-2 and TRBJ2-6, is GAGVSQSPSNKVTEKGKDVELRCDPISGHTALYWYRQSLGQGLEFLIYFQGNSAPDKSGLPSDRFSAERTGGSVSTLTIQRTQQEDSAVYLCASSYAGTVYSGANVLTFGAGSRLTVL.